These 2 T cell receptor beta chains were sequenced from one sample in a study of T cells in Graves' hyperthyroidism and ophthalmopathy (dated by TCRdb to about 2019). Library generation was performed with multiplex PCR. Sequencing instrument: Illumina HiSeq 2000. The TCR beta CDR3 regions were amplified from RNA transcripts. A first-round RT-PCR of the TCR CDR3 used the HTBI primer set with the Qiagen OneStep RT-PCR kit. TCRdb cleaned the public reads at Q25 with fastp, built clones with MiXCR and kept in-frame beta chains. Rows matching on CDR3 protein sequence are summarized as one entry with the most common DNA and genes. Counted in this sample were hundreds of thousands of distinct CDR3 sequences; about 12% of them appeared once. Of the sample, around a tenth is held by the ten largest clones. Sequencing used blood. Receptor source: a woman between 18 and 29 years old with Graves' hyperthyroidism.

V and J are TRBV12-3 or TRBV12-4 and TRBJ2-3; the D call may be TRBD1 or TRBD2 (5 bases each). Trimming removed 6 bases from V and 9 bases from J, with 16 bases in between. The CDR3 sequence is 13 residues long. The CDR3: CASSPLSRDTQYF. As DNA, the CDR3 is TGTGCCAGCAGCCCACTATCTAGGGACACGCAGTATTTT.

This clonotype was detected many times. The chain has TRBV6-8 and TRBJ2-7; D may be TRBD2 (8 bases). The V end was cut by 0 bases, the J end by 5 bases, with 29 bases between. From germline, CDR1 is MNHGY and CDR2 SAAAGT. The CDR3 has 20 residues. This chain's CDR3 is CASSYSLSPLAGRRGDEQYF. The CDR3 coding sequence is TGTGCCAGCAGTTACTCGCTAAGCCCCCTAGCGGGCCGCAGGGGGGACGAGCAGTACTTC.